These 25 T cell receptor beta chains were all obtained from the same sample, sequenced in a study of immune evolution from preneoplasia to lung adenocarcinoma. TCRdb's copy holds only in-frame clones and misses some; the assay was immunoSEQ multiplex PCR. The sample records about 2,500 clones, about 85% being singletons. Sequencing was done on a sample of FFPE invasive lung adenocarcinoma tissue. All receptors derive from a person aged 60 to 80 with invasive lung adenocarcinoma.

This chain joins TRBV20-1 and TRBJ2-7, with unresolved D. Germline-derived CDR1 and CDR2 are DFQATT and SNEGSKA (reference sequence). The CDR3 is made up of 11 amino acids. V lost 6 bases and J lost 7, with 13 bases in between. The CDR3 spells CSAMRWGEQYF. In DNA form, the CDR3 reads TGCAGTGCGATGAGGTGGGGTGAGCAGTACTTC.

The chain recombines TRBV4-1 with TRBJ2-7, with D maybe TRBD2 (5 bases). Germline CDR1 reads MGHRA; CDR2 reads YSYEKL. The length of the CDR3 is 15 residues. Trimming removed 1 base from V and 3 bases from J, with 13 bases in between. The CDR3 bases are TGCGCCAGCAGCCAAGGTTCCTTTGGAGGCTACGAGCAGTACTTC. Encoded protein: CASSQGSFGGYEQYF.

This rearrangement joins TRBV7-6 to TRBJ1-2; tentative D call: TRBD1 (5 bases). The germline V gene encodes CDR1 SGHVS and CDR2 FNYEAQ. The CDR3 extends over 13 amino acids. The V gene lost 1 base and the J gene lost 7 bases, with 10 bases spanning the gap. The CDR3 DNA sequence: TGTGCCAGCAGCTTAGGGGGGGGAACTGGCTACACCTTC. It specifies CASSLGGGTGYTF.

The rearrangement links TRBV15 to TRBJ1-2, with 7 bases aligning to TRBD1. Germline CDR1 reads LNHNV; CDR2 reads YYDKDF (reference sequence). CDR3 size: 16 residues. V lost 0 bases and J lost 6; bases outside the gene matches: 10. The CDR3 sequence is CATSRDQRGTEDGYTF. The CDR3 coding sequence is TGTGCCACCAGCAGAGATCAGAGAGGGACAGAGGATGGCTACACCTTC.

This chain joins TRBV5-1 and TRBJ2-7, with TRBD2 identical over 7 bases. Germline V gene data show CDR1 as SGHRS and CDR2 as YFSETQ. This CDR3 comprises 14 residues. J gave up 4 bases and V 2 bases, and 6 bases lay outside the gene matches. The CDR3 loop is CASSFRNGGYEQYF. The CDR3, as DNA: TGCGCCAGCAGCTTTCGGAACGGGGGGTACGAGCAGTACTTC.

The J gene is TRBJ1-1, the V gene TRBV9; 7 bases are a match to TRBD1. This CDR3 is 16 amino acids long. Germline CDR1 is SGDLS and CDR2 is YYNGEE. Unmatched junction bases numbered 14, after V lost 2 bases and J lost 7 bases. As DNA, the CDR3 is TGTGCCAGCAGCGTTCATGCCGGACAGGTCTCTGATGAAGCTTTCTTT. It translates to CASSVHAGQVSDEAFF.

The count of this clone is one. This chain links TRBV5-1 with TRBJ2-7, with D possibly TRBD2 on 6 matching bases. The CDR3 loop spans 16 amino acids. The germline V and J ends were trimmed by 2 bases and 0 bases, with 15 bases remaining between them. Germline CDR1 and CDR2: SGHRS and YFSETQ. DNA for the CDR3: TGCGCCAGCAGCTTTTTAGCGGTTTCAAGCTCCTACGAGCAGTACTTC. As protein: CASSFLAVSSSYEQYF.

The gene calls are TRBV11-1 and TRBJ2-7; 7 bases align to TRBD1. The CDR3 totals 14 residues. The V gene end was trimmed by 2 bases and the J gene end by 6 bases; junction bases not matched to a gene: 7. Germline CDR1 reads SGHAT; CDR2 reads FQDESV (reference sequence). CDR3 protein: CASSLLQGVGEQYF. CDR3 bases: TGTGCCAGCAGCTTACTCCAGGGGGTCGGCGAGCAGTACTTC.

The chain carries TRBV19 and TRBJ2-2; D gene uncertain. Germline assignment: CDR1 LNHDA and CDR2 SQIVND (reference sequence). V was cut by 6 bases and J by 3 bases, with 14 bases left in between. CDR3 length: 15 amino acids. CDR3 loop: CASSARAGDTGELFF. CDR3 nucleotide sequence: TGTGCCAGTAGCGCGCGTGCTGGGGACACCGGGGAGCTGTTTTTT.

In this sample, this clone turned up once. The rearrangement links TRBV19 to TRBJ2-7; perhaps TRBD1 as D (5 bases). Germline CDR1 LNHDA, CDR2 SQIVND (reference sequence). Trimming stripped 3 bases from V and 2 bases from J, with 14 bases between. This CDR3 comprises 15 residues. The CDR3 coding sequence is TGTGCCAGTAGTATGTCGATAGGACAAGCCTACGAGCAGTACTTC. Its protein product is CASSMSIGQAYEQYF. The variable domain in full, with the rest retrieved from reference TRBV19 and TRBJ2-7, is DGGITQSPKYLFRKEGQNVTLSCEQNLNHDAMYWYRQDPGQGLRLIYYSQIVNDFQKGDIAEGYSVSREKKESFPLTVTSAQKNPTAFYLCASSMSIGQAYEQYFGPGTRLTVT.

The rearrangement joins TRBV28 to TRBJ2-2; perhaps TRBD2 as D (6 bases). Trimming took 4 bases from V and 0 from J, leaving 12 bases between them. Germline CDR1 MDHEN, CDR2 SYDVKM. The CDR3 runs 16 residues. The DNA for the CDR3 is TGTGCCAGCAGTTATACCGGGACTGCGAACACCGGGGAGCTGTTTTTT. Translated: CASSYTGTANTGELFF.

V and J are TRBV28 and TRBJ1-5, with D possibly TRBD1 on 6 matching bases. CDR1 and CDR2 (germline): MDHEN, SYDVKM. This CDR3 spans 16 amino acids. V lost 6 bases and J lost 0, with 15 bases in between. The CDR3 DNA reads TGTGCCAGCAGGGGGGGGGCTCCCCGTAGCAATCAGCCCCAGCATTTT. The encoded protein is CASRGGAPRSNQPQHF.

V usage is TRBV19 and J usage is TRBJ2-1; no clear D gene. V was cut by 5 bases and J by 3 bases, with 8 bases left in between. Germline V gene lookup returns CDR1 LNHDA and CDR2 SQIVND (reference sequence). The CDR3 consists of 13 residues. The chain's CDR3 is CASSPTDYNEQFF. The CDR3, as DNA: TGTGCCAGTAGTCCCACCGACTACAATGAGCAGTTCTTC.

V and J are TRBV27 and TRBJ2-5, with D perhaps being TRBD1 or TRBD2 (5 bases each). V lost 0 bases and J 1 base, leaving 6 bases between the germline ends. The germline CDR1 and CDR2 sequences are MNHEY and SMNVEV (reference sequence). The CDR3 extends over 14 amino acids. The CDR3 loop is CASSLSGVQETQYF. The CDR3 coding sequence is TGTGCCAGCAGTTTATCGGGGGTCCAAGAGACCCAGTACTTC.

The rearrangement uses TRBV7-3 and TRBJ2-5; D could derive from TRBD1 or TRBD2 (7 bases each). V was pared by 4 bases and J by 2 bases, with 14 bases between. This CDR3 has 15 amino acids. Germline CDR1 is SGHTA and CDR2 is FQGTGA. CDR3 DNA sequence: TGTGCCAGCAGCTCCGGGGGGACAGTTCAAGAGACCCAGTACTTC. Its translation: CASSSGGTVQETQYF.

Only one count was recorded for this clone. The genes are TRBV4-1 and TRBJ2-1, with 8 bases lining up with TRBD2. Germline loops: CDR1 MGHRA, CDR2 YSYEKL. The ends lost 4 bases at V and 3 bases at J; junction bases unmatched: 5. The CDR3 has 15 residues. The CDR3 region is CASSPGLAFYNEQFF. The CDR3, as DNA: TGCGCCAGCAGCCCCGGACTAGCTTTCTACAATGAGCAGTTCTTC.

This sequence joins TRBV10-3 and TRBJ2-3, with 9 bases lining up with TRBD1. V lost 4 bases, J lost 0 bases, and 2 bases stayed unmatched. The CDR3 runs to 15 residues. The germline gives CDR1 ENHRY, CDR2 SYGVKD. CDR3 loop: CAISGGQGSTDTQYF. The DNA for the CDR3 is TGTGCCATCAGTGGGGGACAGGGTAGCACAGATACGCAGTATTTT.

The V gene is TRBV5-1, the J gene TRBJ2-3; 11 positions match TRBD2. The germline CDR1 and CDR2 sequences are SGHRS and YFSETQ. This CDR3 comprises 14 residues. The V and J ends lost 6 bases and 4 bases, in that order; junction bases with no gene match: 4. In nucleotides, the CDR3 is TGCGCCAGCACCCCGGGACTAGCGGCAGATACGCAGTATTTT. Translation gives CASTPGLAADTQYF.

V gene TRBV7-9 combines with J gene TRBJ2-5; TRBD1 is a possible D gene (6 bases). CDR1 is SEHNR, CDR2 FQNEAQ, per germline (reference sequence). With 3 bases removed from V and 5 bases from J, the gap between germline ends came to 22 bases. The CDR3 length is 17 residues. CDR3 sequence: CASSFRSGRGSPETQYF. CDR3 nucleotides: TGTGCCAGCAGCTTTAGGTCCGGCAGGGGCAGTCCGGAGACCCAGTACTTC. Complete variable domain (other parts from reference TRBV7-9 and TRBJ2-5): DTGVSQNPRHKITKRGQNVTFRCDPISEHNRLYWYRQTLGQGPEFLTYFQNEAQLEKSRLLSDRFSAERPKGSFSTLEIQRTEQGDSAMYLCASSFRSGRGSPETQYFGPGTRLLVL.

V is TRBV28 and J is TRBJ1-5; the D gene is possibly TRBD1 (5 bases). With 6 bases removed from V and 0 bases from J, the gap between germline ends came to 15 bases. CDR1 and CDR2 from the germline V gene are MDHEN and SYDVKM. This CDR3 contains 16 residues. As DNA, the CDR3 is TGTGCCAGCAGCAGGGTTTTCCGTCCTAGCAATCAGCCCCAGCATTTT. Translated, it gives CASSRVFRPSNQPQHF. Filled out from reference TRBV28 and TRBJ1-5, the complete variable domain reads DVKVTQSSRYLVKRTGEKVFLECVQDMDHENMFWYRQDPGLGLRLIYFSYDVKMKEKGDIPEGYSVSREKKERFSLILESASTNQTSMYLCASSRVFRPSNQPQHFGDGTRLSIL.

The rearrangement joins TRBV7-7 to TRBJ2-6, with D uncertain. There are 17 residues in the CDR3. Trimming shortened V by 5 bases and J by 5 bases, and 19 bases separated the two germline ends. Germline CDR1 reads SSHAT; CDR2 reads FNYEAQ (reference sequence). In DNA form, the CDR3 reads TGTGCCAGCAGCGTGCGCCGGCCACAAAGTCGGGCCAACGTCCTGACTTTC. It yields the protein CASSVRRPQSRANVLTF.

This clone is large. The chain uses TRBV28 and TRBJ2-6, with 10 bases identical to TRBD2. CDR1 and CDR2 (germline): MDHEN, SYDVKM. This CDR3 spans 17 amino acids. The V and J ends lost 7 bases and 2 bases, in that order; junction bases with no gene match: 8. The CDR3 sequence is CASTKLAGITGANVLTF. CDR3 coding DNA: TGTGCCAGCACTAAACTAGCGGGGATCACTGGGGCCAACGTCCTGACTTTC.

The chain has TRBV30 and TRBJ1-5; D gene ambiguous. The V end was cut by 2 bases, the J end by 6 bases, with 5 bases between. There are 11 residues in the CDR3. Germline CDR1 is GTSNPN and CDR2 is SVGIG (reference sequence). This CDR3 reads CAWSKGQPQHF. The CDR3 region has the DNA TGTGCCTGGAGTAAGGGTCAGCCCCAGCATTTT.

V gene TRBV27 combines with J gene TRBJ1-4; the D is unclear. Germline V lookup: CDR1 MNHEY, CDR2 SMNVEV (reference sequence). Trimming cost V 4 bases and J 4 bases, with 16 bases left between them. This CDR3 is 16 amino acids long. Written as DNA, the CDR3 is TGTGCCAGCAGTTCAATAACCACCGGCTTTAATGAAAAACTGTTTTTT. This sequence encodes CASSSITTGFNEKLFF.

The chain combines TRBV7-2 with TRBJ1-5; perhaps TRBD1 as D (5 bases). This CDR3 has 15 amino acids. In germline, CDR1 is SGHTA, CDR2 FQGNSA. With 2 bases removed from V and 1 base from J, the gap between germline ends came to 9 bases. The CDR3 spells CASSLMGGSNQPQHF. The CDR3 coding sequence is TGTGCCAGCAGCTTAATGGGGGGGAGCAATCAGCCCCAGCATTTT.